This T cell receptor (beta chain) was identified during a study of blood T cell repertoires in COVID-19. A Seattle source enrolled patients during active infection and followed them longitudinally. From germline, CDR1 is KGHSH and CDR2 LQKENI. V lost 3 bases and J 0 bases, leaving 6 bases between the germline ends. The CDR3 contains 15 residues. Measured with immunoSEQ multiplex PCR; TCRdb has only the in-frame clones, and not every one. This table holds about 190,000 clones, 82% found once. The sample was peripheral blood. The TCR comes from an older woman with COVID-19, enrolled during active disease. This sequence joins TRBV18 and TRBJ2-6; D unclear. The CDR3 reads CASSPLTSGANVLTF. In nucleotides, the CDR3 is TGTGCCAGCTCACCGCTAACCTCTGGGGCCAACGTCCTGACTTTC.